There are a few counts of the clone carrying this TCR beta chain. What it binds is not known. This sample was taken from a study of vaccination and CD4 T cells after COVID-19. Study-wide background: Between diagnosis and the drawing of post-COVID samples lay a median around 100 days (range 35 to 161).

Sequencing of the DNA from cultured CD4+ T cells was carried out with the Oncomine TCR Beta short-read assay. TCRdb processed the PCR reads anew with MiXCR; each CDR3 protein has one entry. The table includes nearly 15,000 distinct CDR3 sequences, less than 30% detected once. This CDR3 spans 13 amino acids. With 7 bases removed from V and 6 bases from J, the gap between germline ends came to 13 bases. Germline assignment: CDR1 MDHEN and CDR2 SYDVKM. Study findings and constraints: Median numbers of SARS-CoV-2-reactive clonotypes increased from around 19 to 38 (not a significant change).

The treatment here: 10-day PBMC culture with coronavirus spike peptide pools or control peptides (ViraFEST assay). Antigen-specific T cell expansion with peptide pools preceded TCR sequencing in the ViraFEST approach. The TCR originated in a human donor with COVID-19. The specimen was cultured CD4+ T cells from blood. The chain uses TRBV28 and TRBJ1-5; D gene uncertain. The CDR3 DNA reads as TGTGCCAGCACCCGCGCGATCGTTCAGCCCCAGCATTTT. Amino acid sequence: CASTRAIVQPQHF.